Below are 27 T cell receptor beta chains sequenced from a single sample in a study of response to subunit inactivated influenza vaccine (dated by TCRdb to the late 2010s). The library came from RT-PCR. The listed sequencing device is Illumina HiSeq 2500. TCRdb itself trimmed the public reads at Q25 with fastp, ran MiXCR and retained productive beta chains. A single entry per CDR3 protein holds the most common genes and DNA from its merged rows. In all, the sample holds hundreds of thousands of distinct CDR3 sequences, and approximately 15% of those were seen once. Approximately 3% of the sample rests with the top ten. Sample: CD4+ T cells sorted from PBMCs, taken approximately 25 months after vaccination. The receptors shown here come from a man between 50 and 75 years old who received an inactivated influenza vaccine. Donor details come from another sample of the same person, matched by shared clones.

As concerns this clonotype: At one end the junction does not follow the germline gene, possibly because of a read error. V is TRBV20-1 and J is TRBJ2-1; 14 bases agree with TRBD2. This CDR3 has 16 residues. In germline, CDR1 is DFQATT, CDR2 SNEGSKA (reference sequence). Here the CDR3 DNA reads TGCTGTGCTAGCAAATGGACTAGCGGGGGGAGTTATGAGCAGTTCTTC. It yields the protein CCASKWTSGGSYEQFF.

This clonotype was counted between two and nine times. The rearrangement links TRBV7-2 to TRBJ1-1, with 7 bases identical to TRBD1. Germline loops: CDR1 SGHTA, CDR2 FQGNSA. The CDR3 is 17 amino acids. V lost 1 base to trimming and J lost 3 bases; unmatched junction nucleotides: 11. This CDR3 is CASSLGGPRGIYTEAFF. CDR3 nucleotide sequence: TGTGCCAGCAGCTTAGGAGGGCCCAGGGGGATCTACACTGAAGCTTTCTTT.

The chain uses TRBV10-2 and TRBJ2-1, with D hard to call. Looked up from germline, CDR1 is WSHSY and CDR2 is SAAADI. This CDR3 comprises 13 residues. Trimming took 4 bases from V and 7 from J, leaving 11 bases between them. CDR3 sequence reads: CASSVVERNEQFF. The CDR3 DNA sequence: TGCGCCAGCAGTGTTGTAGAAAGGAATGAGCAGTTCTTC.

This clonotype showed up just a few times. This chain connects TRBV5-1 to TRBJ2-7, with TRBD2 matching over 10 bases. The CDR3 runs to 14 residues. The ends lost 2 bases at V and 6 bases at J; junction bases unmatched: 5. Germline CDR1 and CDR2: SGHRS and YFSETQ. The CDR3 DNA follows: TGCGCCAGCAGCTTCCTAGCGGGAGAAGGCGAGCAGTACTTC. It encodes CASSFLAGEGEQYF.

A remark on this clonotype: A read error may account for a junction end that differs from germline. The CDR3 here is CSAGPQGILTDTQYF. Written as DNA, the CDR3 is TGCAGTGCCGGCCCCCAGGGGATCCTCACAGATACGCAGTACTTT. The rearrangement joins TRBV20-1 to TRBJ2-3, with D perhaps matching TRBD1 (6 bases). This CDR3 is built from 15 residues. The germline CDR1 and CDR2 sequences are DFQATT and SNEGSKA (reference sequence).

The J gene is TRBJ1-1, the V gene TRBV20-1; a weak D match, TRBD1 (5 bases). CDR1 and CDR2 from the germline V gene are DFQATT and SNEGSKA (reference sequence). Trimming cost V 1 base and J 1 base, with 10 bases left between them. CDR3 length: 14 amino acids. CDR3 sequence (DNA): TGCAGTGCTAGAGCCCATGGACAGAACACTGAAGCTTTCTTT. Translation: CSARAHGQNTEAFF.

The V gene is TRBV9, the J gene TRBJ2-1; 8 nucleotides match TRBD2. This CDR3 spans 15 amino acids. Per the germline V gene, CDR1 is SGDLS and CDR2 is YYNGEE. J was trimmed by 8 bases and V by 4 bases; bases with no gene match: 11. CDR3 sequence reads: CASSMIAGRWDEQFF. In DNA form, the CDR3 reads TGTGCCAGCAGCATGATAGCGGGGAGGTGGGATGAGCAGTTCTTC.

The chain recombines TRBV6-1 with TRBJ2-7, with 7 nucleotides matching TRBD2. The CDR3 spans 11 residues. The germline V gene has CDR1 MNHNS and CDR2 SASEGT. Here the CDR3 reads CAGGSINEQYF. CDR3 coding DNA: TGTGCGGGCGGGAGCATCAACGAGCAGTACTTC.

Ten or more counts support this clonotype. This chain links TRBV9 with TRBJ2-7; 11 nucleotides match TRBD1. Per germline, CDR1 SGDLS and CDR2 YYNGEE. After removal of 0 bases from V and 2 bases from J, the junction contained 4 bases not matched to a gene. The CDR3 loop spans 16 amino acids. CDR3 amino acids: CASSVGPGQGAYEQYF. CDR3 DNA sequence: TGTGCCAGCAGCGTAGGACCGGGACAGGGGGCCTACGAGCAGTACTTC.

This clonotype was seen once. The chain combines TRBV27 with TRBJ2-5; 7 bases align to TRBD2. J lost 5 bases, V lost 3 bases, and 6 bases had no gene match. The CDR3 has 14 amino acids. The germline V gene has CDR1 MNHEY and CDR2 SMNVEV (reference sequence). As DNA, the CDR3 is TGTGCCAGCAGTTTTACGGGAGGCTACGAGACCCAGTACTTC. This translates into CASSFTGGYETQYF.

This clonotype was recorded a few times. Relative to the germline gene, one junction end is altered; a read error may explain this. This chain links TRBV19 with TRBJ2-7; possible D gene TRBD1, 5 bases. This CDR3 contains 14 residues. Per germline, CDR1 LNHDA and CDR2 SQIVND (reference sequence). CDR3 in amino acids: CASSIAASRAQLRF. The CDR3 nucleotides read TGTGCCAGTAGTATAGCCGCCTCCAGGGCGCAGCTACGCTTC.

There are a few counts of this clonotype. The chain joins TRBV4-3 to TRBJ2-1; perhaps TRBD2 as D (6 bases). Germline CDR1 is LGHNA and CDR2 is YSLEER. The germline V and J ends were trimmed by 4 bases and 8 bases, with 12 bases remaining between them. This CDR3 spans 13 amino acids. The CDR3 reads CASSLPGGYEQFF. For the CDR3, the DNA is TGCGCCAGCAGCCTCCCTGGAGGGTATGAGCAGTTCTTC.

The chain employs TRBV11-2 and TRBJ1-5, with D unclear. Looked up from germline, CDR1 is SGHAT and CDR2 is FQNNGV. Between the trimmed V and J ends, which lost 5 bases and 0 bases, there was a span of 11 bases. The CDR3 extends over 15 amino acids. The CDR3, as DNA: TGTGCCAGCAGCCCTAGGGAGGATAGCAATCAGCCCCAGCATTTT. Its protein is CASSPREDSNQPQHF.

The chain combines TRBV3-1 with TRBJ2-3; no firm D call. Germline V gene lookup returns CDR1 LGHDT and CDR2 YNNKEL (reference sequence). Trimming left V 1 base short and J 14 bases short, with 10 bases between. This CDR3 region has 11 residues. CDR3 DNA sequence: TGTGCCAGCAGCCAAGGTGCGATATTGTATTTT. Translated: CASSQGAILYF.

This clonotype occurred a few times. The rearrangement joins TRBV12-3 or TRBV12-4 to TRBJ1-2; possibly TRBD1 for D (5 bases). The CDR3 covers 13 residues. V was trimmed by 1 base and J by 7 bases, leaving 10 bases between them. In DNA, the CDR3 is TGTGCCAGCAGTTTAGGGGACGCTAGTGGCTACACCTTC. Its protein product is CASSLGDASGYTF.

DNA of the CDR3: TGTGCCAGCTCCGCACTCGGGACTCCCGAACAGCCCCAGCATTTT. This codes for CASSALGTPEQPQHF. The chain couples TRBV18 to TRBJ1-5, with D tentatively TRBD1 (5 bases). CDR1 and CDR2 (germline): KGHSH, LQKENI. Trimming took 6 bases from V and 7 from J, leaving 19 bases between them. This CDR3 is 15 amino acids long.

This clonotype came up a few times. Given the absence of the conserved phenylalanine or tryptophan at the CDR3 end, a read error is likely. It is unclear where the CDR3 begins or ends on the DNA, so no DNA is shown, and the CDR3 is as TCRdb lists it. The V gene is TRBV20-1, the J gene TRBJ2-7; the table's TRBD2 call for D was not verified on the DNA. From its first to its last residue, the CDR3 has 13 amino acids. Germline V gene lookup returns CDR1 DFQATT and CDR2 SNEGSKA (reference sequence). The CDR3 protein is CSASLPGLAGLAT.

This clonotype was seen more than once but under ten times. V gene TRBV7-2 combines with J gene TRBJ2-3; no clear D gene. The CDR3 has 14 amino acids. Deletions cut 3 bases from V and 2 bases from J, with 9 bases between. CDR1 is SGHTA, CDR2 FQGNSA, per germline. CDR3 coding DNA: TGTGCCAGCAGCTTCTCGCATACCACAGATACGCAGTATTTT. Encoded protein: CASSFSHTTDTQYF.

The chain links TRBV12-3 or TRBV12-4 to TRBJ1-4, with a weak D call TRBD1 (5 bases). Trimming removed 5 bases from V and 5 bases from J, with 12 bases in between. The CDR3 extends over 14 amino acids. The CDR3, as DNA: TGTGCCAGCAGTCAGACAGTGGGGAATGAAAAACTGTTTTTT. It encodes CASSQTVGNEKLFF.

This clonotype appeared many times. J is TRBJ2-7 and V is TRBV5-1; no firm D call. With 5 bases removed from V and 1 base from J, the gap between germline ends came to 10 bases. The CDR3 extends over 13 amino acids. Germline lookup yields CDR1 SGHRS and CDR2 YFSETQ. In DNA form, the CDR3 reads TGCGCCAGCAGAATGCCGGAGTCCTACGAGCAGTACTTC. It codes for CASRMPESYEQYF.

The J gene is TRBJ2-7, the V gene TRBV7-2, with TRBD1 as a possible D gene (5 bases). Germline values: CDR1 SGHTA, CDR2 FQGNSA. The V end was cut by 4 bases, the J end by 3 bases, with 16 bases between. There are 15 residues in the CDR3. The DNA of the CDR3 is TGTGCCAGCAGCTCCTACCGGACACCTAACTACGAGCAGTACTTC. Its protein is CASSSYRTPNYEQYF.

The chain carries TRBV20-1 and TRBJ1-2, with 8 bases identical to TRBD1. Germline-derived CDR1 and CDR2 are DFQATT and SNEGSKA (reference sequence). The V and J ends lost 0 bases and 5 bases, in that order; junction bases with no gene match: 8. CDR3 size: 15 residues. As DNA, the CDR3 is TGCAGTGCTAGAGATTTGGAGACAGGGGTTTATGGCTACACCTTC. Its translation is CSARDLETGVYGYTF.

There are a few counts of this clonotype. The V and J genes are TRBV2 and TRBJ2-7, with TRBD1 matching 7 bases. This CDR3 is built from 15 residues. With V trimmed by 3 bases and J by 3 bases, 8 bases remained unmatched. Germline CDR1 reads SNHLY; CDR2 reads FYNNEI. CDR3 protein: CASSDLWTGSYEQYF. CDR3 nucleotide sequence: TGTGCCAGCAGTGACCTATGGACAGGTAGCTACGAGCAGTACTTC.

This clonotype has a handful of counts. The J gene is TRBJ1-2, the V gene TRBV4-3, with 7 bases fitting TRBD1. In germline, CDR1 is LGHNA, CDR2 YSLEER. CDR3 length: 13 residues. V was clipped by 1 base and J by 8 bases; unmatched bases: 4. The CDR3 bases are TGCGCCAGCAGCCAAGCACAGGGGCAAGGCTACACCTTC. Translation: CASSQAQGQGYTF.

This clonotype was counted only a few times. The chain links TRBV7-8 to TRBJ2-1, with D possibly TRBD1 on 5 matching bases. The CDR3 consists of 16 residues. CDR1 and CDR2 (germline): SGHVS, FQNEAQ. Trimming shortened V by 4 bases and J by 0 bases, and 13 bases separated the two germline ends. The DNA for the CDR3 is TGTGCCAGCAGCTCACCAGGGCGTAGCTCCTACAATGAGCAGTTCTTC. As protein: CASSSPGRSSYNEQFF.

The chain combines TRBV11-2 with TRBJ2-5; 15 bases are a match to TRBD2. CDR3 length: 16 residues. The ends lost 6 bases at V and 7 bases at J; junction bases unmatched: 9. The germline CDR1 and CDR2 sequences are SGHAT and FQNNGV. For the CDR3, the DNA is TGTGCCAGCAGGCCGCGGACTAGCGGGGGGGGTGGGACCCAGTACTTC. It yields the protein CASRPRTSGGGGTQYF.

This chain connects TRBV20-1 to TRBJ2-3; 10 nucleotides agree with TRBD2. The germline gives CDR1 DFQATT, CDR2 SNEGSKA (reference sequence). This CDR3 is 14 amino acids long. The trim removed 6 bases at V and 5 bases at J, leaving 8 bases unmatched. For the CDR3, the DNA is TGCAGTGCGCCCCTAGCGGGGGATGTAGATACGCAGTATTTT. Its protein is CSAPLAGDVDTQYF.